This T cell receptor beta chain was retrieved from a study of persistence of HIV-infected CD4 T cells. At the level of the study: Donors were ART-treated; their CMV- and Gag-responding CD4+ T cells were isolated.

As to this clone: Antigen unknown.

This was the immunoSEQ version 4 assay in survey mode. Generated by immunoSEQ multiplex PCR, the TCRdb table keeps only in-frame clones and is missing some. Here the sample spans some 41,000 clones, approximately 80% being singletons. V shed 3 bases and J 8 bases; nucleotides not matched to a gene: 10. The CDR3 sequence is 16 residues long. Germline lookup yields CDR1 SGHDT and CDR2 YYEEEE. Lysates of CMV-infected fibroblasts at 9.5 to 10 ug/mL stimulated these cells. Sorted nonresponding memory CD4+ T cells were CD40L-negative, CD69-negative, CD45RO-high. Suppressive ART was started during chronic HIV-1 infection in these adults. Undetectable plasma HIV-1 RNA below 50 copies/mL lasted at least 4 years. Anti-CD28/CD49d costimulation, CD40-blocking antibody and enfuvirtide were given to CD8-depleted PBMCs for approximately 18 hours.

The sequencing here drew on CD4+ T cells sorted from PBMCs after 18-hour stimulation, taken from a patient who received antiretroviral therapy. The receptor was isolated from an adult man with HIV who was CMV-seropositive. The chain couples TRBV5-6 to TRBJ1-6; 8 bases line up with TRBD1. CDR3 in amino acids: CASSYLGRTGYSPLHF. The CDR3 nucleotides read TGTGCCAGCAGCTACCTGGGGCGGACAGGGTATTCACCCCTCCACTTT.